This T cell receptor (beta chain) is from a study of blood T cell dynamics during melanoma immunotherapy. Study-wide background: First-line therapy was either pembrolizumab or nivolumab with ipilimumab for metastatic melanoma.

Repertoires were generated with immunoSEQ multiplex PCR, while TCRdb's copy carries only in-frame clones and drops some. The sample carries approximately 11,000 clones, about 80% recorded once. The time point denotes: week 3, after first cycle of checkpoint inhibitor. The CDR3 has 14 amino acids. Trimming took 5 bases from V and 8 from J; bases not matched to a gene: 8. Looked up from germline, CDR1 is SGHRS and CDR2 is YFSETQ. Sample: blood, taken from a patient treated with checkpoint blockade. The chain carries TRBV5-1 and TRBJ1-4; 8 bases fit TRBD1. The receptor comes from a human donor with melanoma. CDR3 DNA: TGCGCCAGCAGGGCAGGGGGCATACAGGAAAAACTGTTTTTT. Amino acid sequence: CASRAGGIQEKLFF.